These 3 T cell receptor beta chains were all obtained from the same sample, sequenced in a study of Graves' ophthalmopathy and Graves' hyperthyroidism. Investigators amplified TCR beta CDR3 regions from RNA transcripts. HTBI primers were used in a first-round RT-PCR, which preceded a second-round multiplex PCR. MiXCR, run by TCRdb on the multiplex PCR reads, gives a single entry per CDR3 protein. The sample gives around 670,000 distinct CDR3 sequences, roughly 40% of which show up once; 44% is in the top ten. Material for sequencing was peripheral blood. The receptors shown here come from an adult man with Graves' ophthalmopathy.

This clonotype was counted many times. The chain carries TRBV29-1 and TRBJ2-7, with D perhaps matching TRBD1 (5 bases). Germline V gene lookup returns CDR1 SQVTM and CDR2 ANQGSEA. V lost 6 bases, J lost 3 bases, and 12 bases lay in between. This CDR3 has 12 amino acids. CDR3 region: CSVETDLYEQYF. CDR3 bases: TGCAGCGTCGAGACAGACCTCTACGAGCAGTACTTC.

This clonotype was seen repeatedly, ten times or more. J is TRBJ1-4 and V is TRBV7-6, with TRBD1 identical over 8 bases. The germline V gene has CDR1 SGHVS and CDR2 FNYEAQ. V lost 5 bases, J lost 9 bases, and 17 bases stayed unmatched. The CDR3 is 17 amino acids. The CDR3 DNA sequence: TGTGCCAGCAGCCCCCGTTTGGGACAGGCGGGTGATAAAAAACTGTTTTTT. It codes for CASSPRLGQAGDKKLFF.

There are a few counts of this clonotype. The chain couples TRBV6-5 to TRBJ2-7; D tentatively reads TRBD1 or TRBD2 (5 bases each). Germline loops: CDR1 MNHEY, CDR2 SVGAGI. This CDR3 spans 16 amino acids. Trimming removed 4 bases at V and 3 bases at J, with 19 bases between. The CDR3 protein is CASSSSRYRDDYEQYF. Written as DNA, the CDR3 is TGTGCCAGCAGTTCCTCCCGATACCGGGACGACTACGAGCAGTACTTC.